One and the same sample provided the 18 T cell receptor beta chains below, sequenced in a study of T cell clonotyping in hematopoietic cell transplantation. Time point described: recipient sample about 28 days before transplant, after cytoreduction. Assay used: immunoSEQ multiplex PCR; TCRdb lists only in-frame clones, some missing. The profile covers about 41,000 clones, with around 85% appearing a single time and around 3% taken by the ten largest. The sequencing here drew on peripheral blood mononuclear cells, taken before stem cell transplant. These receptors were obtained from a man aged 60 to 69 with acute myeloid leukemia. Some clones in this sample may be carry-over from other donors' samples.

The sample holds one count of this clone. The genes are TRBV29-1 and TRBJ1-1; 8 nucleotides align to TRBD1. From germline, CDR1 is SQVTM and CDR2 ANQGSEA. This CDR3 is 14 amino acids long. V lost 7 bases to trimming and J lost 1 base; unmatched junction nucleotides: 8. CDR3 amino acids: CSASTGQANTEAFF. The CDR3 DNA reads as TGCAGCGCCTCCACGGGACAGGCGAACACTGAAGCTTTCTTT.

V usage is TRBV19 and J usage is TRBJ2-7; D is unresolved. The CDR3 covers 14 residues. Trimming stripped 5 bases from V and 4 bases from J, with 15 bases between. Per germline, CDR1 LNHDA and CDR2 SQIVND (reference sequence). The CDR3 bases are TGTGCCAGTAGTGTCGAGACACCAAGTTACGAGCAGTACTTC. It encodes CASSVETPSYEQYF.

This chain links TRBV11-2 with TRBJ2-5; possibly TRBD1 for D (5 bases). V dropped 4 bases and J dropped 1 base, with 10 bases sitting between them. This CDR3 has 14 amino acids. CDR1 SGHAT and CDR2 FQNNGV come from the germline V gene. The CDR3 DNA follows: TGTGCCAGCAGCTACCGACAGAGCCAAGAGACCCAGTACTTC. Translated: CASSYRQSQETQYF.

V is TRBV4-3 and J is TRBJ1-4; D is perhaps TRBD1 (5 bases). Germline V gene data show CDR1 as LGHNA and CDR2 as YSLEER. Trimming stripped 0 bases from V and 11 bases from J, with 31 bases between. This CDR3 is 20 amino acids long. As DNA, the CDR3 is TGCGCCAGCAGCCAAGATAAAGGAACAGGCCCTTTAATGAAACTTTGGAAACTGTTTTTT. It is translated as CASSQDKGTGPLMKLWKLFF.

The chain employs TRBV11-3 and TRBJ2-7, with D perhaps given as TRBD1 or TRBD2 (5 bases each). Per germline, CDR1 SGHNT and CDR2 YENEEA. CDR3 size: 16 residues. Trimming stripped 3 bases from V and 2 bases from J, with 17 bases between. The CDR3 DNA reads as TGTGCCAGCAGCTTTGAATCCCGGGGCGGAGCCTACGAGCAGTACTTC. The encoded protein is CASSFESRGGAYEQYF.

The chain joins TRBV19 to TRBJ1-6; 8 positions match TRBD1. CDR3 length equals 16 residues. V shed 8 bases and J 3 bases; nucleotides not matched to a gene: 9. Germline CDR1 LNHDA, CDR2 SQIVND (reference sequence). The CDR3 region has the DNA TGTGCCAGTCAGACGCTGGGACAGGTCTATAATTCACCCCTCCACTTT. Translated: CASQTLGQVYNSPLHF.

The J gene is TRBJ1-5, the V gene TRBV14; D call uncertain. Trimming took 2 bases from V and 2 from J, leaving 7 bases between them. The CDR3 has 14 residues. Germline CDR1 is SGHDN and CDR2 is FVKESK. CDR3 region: CASSQLGGNQPQHF. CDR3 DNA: TGTGCCAGCAGCCAACTCGGGGGCAATCAGCCCCAGCATTTT.

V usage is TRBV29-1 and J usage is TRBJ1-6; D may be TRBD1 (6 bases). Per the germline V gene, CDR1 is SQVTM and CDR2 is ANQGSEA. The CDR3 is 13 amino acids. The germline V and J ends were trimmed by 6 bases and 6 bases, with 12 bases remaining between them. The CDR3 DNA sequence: TGCAGCGTGGCAGGGGAAATTAATTCACCCCTCCACTTT. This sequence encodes CSVAGEINSPLHF.

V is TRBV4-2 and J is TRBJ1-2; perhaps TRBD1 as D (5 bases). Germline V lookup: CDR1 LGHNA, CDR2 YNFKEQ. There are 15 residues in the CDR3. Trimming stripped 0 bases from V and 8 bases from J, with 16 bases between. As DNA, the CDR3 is TGTGCCAGCAGCCAAGACGCCGGGGCCAGCAGGGGCTACACCTTC. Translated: CASSQDAGASRGYTF.

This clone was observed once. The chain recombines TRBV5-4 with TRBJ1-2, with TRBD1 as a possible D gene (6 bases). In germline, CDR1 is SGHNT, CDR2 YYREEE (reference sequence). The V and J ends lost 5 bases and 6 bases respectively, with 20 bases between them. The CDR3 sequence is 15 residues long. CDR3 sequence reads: CASSHQLQGSNGYTF. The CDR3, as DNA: TGTGCCAGCAGTCATCAGTTACAGGGAAGTAATGGCTACACCTTC.

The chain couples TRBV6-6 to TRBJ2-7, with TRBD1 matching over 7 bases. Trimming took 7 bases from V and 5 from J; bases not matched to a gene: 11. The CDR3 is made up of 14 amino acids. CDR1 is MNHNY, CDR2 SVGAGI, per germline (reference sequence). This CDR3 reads CASTPAQGKDEQYF. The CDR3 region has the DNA TGTGCCAGCACTCCCGCACAGGGGAAGGACGAGCAGTACTTC.

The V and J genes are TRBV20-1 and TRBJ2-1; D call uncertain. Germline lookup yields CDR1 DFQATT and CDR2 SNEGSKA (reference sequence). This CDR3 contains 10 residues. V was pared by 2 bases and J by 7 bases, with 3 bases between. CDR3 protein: CSARRNEQFF. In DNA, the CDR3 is TGCAGTGCTAGACGGAATGAGCAGTTCTTC.

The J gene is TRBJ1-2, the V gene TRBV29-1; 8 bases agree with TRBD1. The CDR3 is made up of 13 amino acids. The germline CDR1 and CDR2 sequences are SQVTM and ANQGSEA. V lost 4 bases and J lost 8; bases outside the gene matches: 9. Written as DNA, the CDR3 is TGCAGCGTTGCAGAAGACAGGGGTGGCGGCTACACCTTC. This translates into CSVAEDRGGGYTF.

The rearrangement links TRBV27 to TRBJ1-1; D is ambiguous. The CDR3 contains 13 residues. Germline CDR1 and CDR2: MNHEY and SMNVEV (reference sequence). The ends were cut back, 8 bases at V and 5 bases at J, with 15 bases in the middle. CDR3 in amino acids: CASGSLKGTEAFF. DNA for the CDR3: TGTGCCAGCGGCTCGCTGAAAGGAACTGAAGCTTTCTTT.

The CDR3 protein is CSGTTGTGDYEQYF. The CDR3 DNA reads as TGCAGCGGGACCACCGGGACAGGGGACTACGAGCAGTACTTC. The chain combines TRBV29-1 with TRBJ2-7; 10 bases line up with TRBD1. Germline V CDR1 and CDR2: SQVTM, ANQGSEA. The CDR3 is made up of 14 amino acids. Unmatched junction bases numbered 9, after V lost 7 bases and J lost 3 bases.

CDR3 loop: CSVSGTGANVLTF. DNA of the CDR3: TGCAGCGTTTCAGGAACAGGGGCCAACGTCCTGACTTTC. The chain couples TRBV29-1 to TRBJ2-6; the D is unclear. V dropped 5 bases and J dropped 4 bases, with 9 bases sitting between them. This CDR3 has 13 residues. Germline V gives CDR1 SQVTM, CDR2 ANQGSEA.

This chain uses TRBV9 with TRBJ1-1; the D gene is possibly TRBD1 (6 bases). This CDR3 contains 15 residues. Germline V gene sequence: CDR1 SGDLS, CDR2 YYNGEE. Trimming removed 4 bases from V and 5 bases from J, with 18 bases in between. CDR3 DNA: TGTGCCAGCAGCCCCCAGGGGAAGTTATTGACTGAAGCTTTCTTT. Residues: CASSPQGKLLTEAFF.

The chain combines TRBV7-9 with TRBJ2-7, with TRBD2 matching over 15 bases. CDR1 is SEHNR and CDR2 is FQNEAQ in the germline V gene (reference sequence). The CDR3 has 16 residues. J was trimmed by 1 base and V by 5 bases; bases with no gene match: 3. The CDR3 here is CASSPGTSGGSYEQYF. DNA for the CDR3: TGTGCCAGCAGCCCGGGGACTAGCGGGGGGTCCTACGAGCAGTACTTC.